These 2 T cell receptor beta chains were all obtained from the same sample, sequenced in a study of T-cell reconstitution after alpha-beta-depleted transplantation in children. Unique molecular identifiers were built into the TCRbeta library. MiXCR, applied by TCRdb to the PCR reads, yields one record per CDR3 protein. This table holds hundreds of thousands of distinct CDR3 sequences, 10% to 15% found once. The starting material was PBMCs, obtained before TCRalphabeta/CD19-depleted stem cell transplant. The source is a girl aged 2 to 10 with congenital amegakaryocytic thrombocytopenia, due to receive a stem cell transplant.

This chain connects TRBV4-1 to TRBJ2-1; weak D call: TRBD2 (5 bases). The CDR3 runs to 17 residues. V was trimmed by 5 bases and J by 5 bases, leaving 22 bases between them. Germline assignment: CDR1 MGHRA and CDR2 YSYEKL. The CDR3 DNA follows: TGCGCCAGCAGCACCCAGGTTTCAGCGGACTCAAACAATGAGCAGTTCTTC. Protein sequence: CASSTQVSADSNNEQFF.

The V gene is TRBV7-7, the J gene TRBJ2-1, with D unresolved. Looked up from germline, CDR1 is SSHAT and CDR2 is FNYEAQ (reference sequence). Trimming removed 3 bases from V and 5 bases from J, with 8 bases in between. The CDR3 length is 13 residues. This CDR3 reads CASSFSQDNEQFF. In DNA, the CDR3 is TGTGCCAGCAGCTTTTCTCAGGACAATGAGCAGTTCTTC.